One sample yielded the 22 T cell receptor beta chains listed below, sequenced in a study of blood T cell repertoires in COVID-19. Clones were sequenced by immunoSEQ multiplex PCR, and TCRdb holds only the in-frame ones, with some missing. The data show hundreds of thousands of clones, roughly 79% seen once. Source material: peripheral blood. These receptors all stem from a woman aged 80 or over with acute or convalescent COVID-19.

The chain links TRBV27 to TRBJ2-2; D may be TRBD1 (6 bases). CDR3 length: 17 amino acids. Germline CDR1 reads MNHEY; CDR2 reads SMNVEV (reference sequence). Trimming took off 2 bases at V and 2 bases at J, with 15 bases between the two ends. This CDR3 reads CASSLQGFGSNTGELFF. DNA of the CDR3: TGTGCCAGCAGTTTACAGGGGTTCGGGTCTAACACCGGGGAGCTGTTTTTT.

The chain carries TRBV5-4 and TRBJ1-3; D call uncertain. The CDR3 extends over 15 amino acids. Trimming left V 0 bases short and J 0 bases short, with 7 bases between. CDR1 is SGHNT and CDR2 is YYREEE in the germline V gene (reference sequence). CDR3 bases: TGTGCCAGCAGCTTGGAAGGCGGCTCTGGAAACACCATATATTTT. It translates to CASSLEGGSGNTIYF.

The chain carries TRBV5-1 and TRBJ1-1, with TRBD1 matching 7 bases. The V gene end was trimmed by 1 base and the J gene end by 0 bases; junction bases not matched to a gene: 6. The CDR3 consists of 16 residues. Germline assignment: CDR1 SGHRS and CDR2 YFSETQ. This chain's CDR3 is CASSLSPDRLNTEAFF. In nucleotides, the CDR3 is TGCGCCAGCAGCTTGTCGCCGGACAGGTTGAACACTGAAGCTTTCTTT.

V gene TRBV11-2 combines with J gene TRBJ1-3, with 7 bases fitting TRBD1. The CDR3 covers 16 residues. CDR1 is SGHAT, CDR2 FQNNGV, per germline. V lost 1 base and J lost 1; bases outside the gene matches: 4. The CDR3 spells CASSLGYRGSGNTIYF. The DNA for the CDR3 is TGTGCCAGCAGCTTAGGGTACAGGGGATCTGGAAACACCATATATTTT.

The chain recombines TRBV12-3 or TRBV12-4 with TRBJ2-2; possibly TRBD2 for D (5 bases). Trimming took 7 bases from V and 5 from J, leaving 8 bases between them. This CDR3 region has 12 residues. The CDR3 protein is CASNGGTGELFF. The CDR3 nucleotides are TGTGCCAGCAACGGAGGTACCGGGGAGCTGTTTTTT.

V gene TRBV3-1 (or the pseudogene TRBV3-2) combines with J gene TRBJ1-2; 11 bases fit TRBD1. There are 14 residues in the CDR3. With V trimmed by 5 bases and J by 10 bases, 9 bases remained unmatched. Germline V gives CDR1 LGHDT, CDR2 YNNKEL (reference sequence). The CDR3 sequence: CASSGRTGGADYTF. CDR3 DNA sequence: TGTGCCAGCAGCGGTCGGACAGGGGGCGCCGACTACACCTTC.

The rearrangement links TRBV4-2 to TRBJ2-2; the match to TRBD2 covers 10 bases. Germline V CDR1 and CDR2: LGHNA, YNFKEQ. With 1 base clipped from V and 0 bases from J, the junction kept 2 bases outside the gene matches. The CDR3 length is 17 residues. The CDR3 coding sequence is TGTGCCAGCAGCCAAGCAGGGACTAGCGCGAACACCGGGGAGCTGTTTTTT. Residues: CASSQAGTSANTGELFF.

The chain uses TRBV4-1 and TRBJ2-1; TRBD2 matches at 9 bases. V was clipped by 0 bases and J by 9 bases; unmatched bases: 12. Germline V gene data show CDR1 as MGHRA and CDR2 as YSYEKL. This CDR3 is 17 amino acids long. In DNA form, the CDR3 reads TGCGCCAGCAGCCAAGATTACGGTAGCGGGAGACAAGGTGAGCAGTTCTTC. Residues: CASSQDYGSGRQGEQFF.

V gene TRBV14 combines with J gene TRBJ2-7; 8 bases are a match to TRBD1. The germline V gene encodes CDR1 SGHDN and CDR2 FVKESK. This CDR3 contains 14 residues. The J segment lost 3 bases and the V segment lost 1 base, leaving 2 bases of the junction unmatched. This CDR3 is CASSQGTGNYEQYF. The CDR3 DNA reads TGTGCCAGCAGCCAAGGGACAGGGAACTACGAGCAGTACTTC.

The CDR3 protein is CASSITGTAYGYTF. The DNA of the CDR3 is TGTGCCAGCAGCATCACCGGGACAGCCTATGGCTACACCTTC. V gene TRBV9 combines with J gene TRBJ1-2, with 7 bases fitting TRBD1. Trimming removed 4 bases from V and 4 bases from J; junction bases left unmatched: 7. This CDR3 is built from 14 residues. Looked up from germline, CDR1 is SGDLS and CDR2 is YYNGEE. Based on the CDR3 plus reference TRBV9 and TRBJ1-2, the full variable domain is DSGVTQTPKHLITATGQRVTLRCSPRSGDLSVYWYQQSLDQGLQFLIQYYNGEERAKGNILERFSAQQFPDLHSELNLSSLELGDSALYFCASSITGTAYGYTFGSGTRLTVV.

V and J are TRBV27 and TRBJ1-6; D gene unclear. The germline V gene encodes CDR1 MNHEY and CDR2 SMNVEV (reference sequence). Trimming removed 4 bases at V and 1 base at J, with 17 bases between. This CDR3 is built from 18 residues. The DNA for the CDR3 is TGTGCCAGCAGTTCCCGAGTGGGAGCGGGTTCCTATAATTCACCCCTCCACTTT. Translated: CASSSRVGAGSYNSPLHF.

V is TRBV2 and J is TRBJ1-1; no definite D call. CDR1 and CDR2 (germline): SNHLY, FYNNEI. This CDR3 region has 13 residues. The V and J ends lost 7 bases and 0 bases respectively, with 9 bases between them. This chain's CDR3 is CASTSNMNTEAFF. In DNA, the CDR3 is TGTGCCAGCACCTCGAACATGAACACTGAAGCTTTCTTT.

The rearrangement joins TRBV4-1 to TRBJ2-7; no clear D. The CDR3 loop spans 13 amino acids. The V gene lost 4 bases and the J gene lost 4 bases, with 11 bases spanning the gap. In germline, CDR1 is MGHRA, CDR2 YSYEKL. This CDR3 reads CASSLSVDYEQYF. The CDR3 DNA reads as TGCGCCAGCAGCCTGTCGGTTGATTACGAGCAGTACTTC.

This chain uses TRBV7-3 with TRBJ1-2; tentative D call: TRBD1 (6 bases). CDR3 length equals 14 residues. Germline V gives CDR1 SGHTA, CDR2 FQGTGA. The germline V and J ends were trimmed by 5 bases and 4 bases, with 14 bases remaining between them. The DNA of the CDR3 is TGTGCCAGCAGCCCTATAGCAGGGGTCTATGGCTACACCTTC. It translates to CASSPIAGVYGYTF.

V and J are TRBV19 and TRBJ1-6; 9 nucleotides match TRBD1. CDR3 length equals 14 residues. The germline V gene has CDR1 LNHDA and CDR2 SQIVND (reference sequence). The V gene end was trimmed by 4 bases and the J gene end by 6 bases; junction bases not matched to a gene: 1. CDR3 nucleotides: TGTGCCAGTAGTAGGGACAGGGTTAATTCACCCCTCCACTTT. This translates into CASSRDRVNSPLHF.

The chain uses TRBV7-9 and TRBJ1-1; 8 bases agree with TRBD1. CDR1 and CDR2 (germline): SEHNR, FQNEAQ (reference sequence). This CDR3 is 15 amino acids long. J was trimmed by 5 bases and V by 6 bases; bases with no gene match: 11. The CDR3 spells CASSRSDRGGTEAFF. Here the CDR3 DNA reads TGTGCCAGCAGTAGGTCCGACAGGGGAGGGACTGAAGCTTTCTTT.

The chain carries TRBV5-1 and TRBJ2-7, with 14 bases aligning to TRBD2. The CDR3 runs to 22 residues. Germline V gene data show CDR1 as SGHRS and CDR2 as YFSETQ. V was clipped by 0 bases and J by 2 bases; unmatched bases: 19. CDR3 sequence reads: CASSLAPGQMGTSGSGTYEQYF. CDR3 DNA sequence: TGCGCCAGCAGCTTGGCGCCGGGACAGATGGGGACTAGCGGGAGTGGAACCTACGAGCAGTACTTC.

The chain's CDR3 is CASSLQGTEKLFF. The CDR3 DNA follows: TGTGCCAGCAGCCTACAGGGAACCGAAAAACTGTTTTTT. This chain connects TRBV28 to TRBJ1-4; perhaps TRBD1 as D (6 bases). The germline V gene encodes CDR1 MDHEN and CDR2 SYDVKM. V dropped 6 bases and J dropped 8 bases, with 13 bases sitting between them. This CDR3 has 13 amino acids.

The rearrangement joins TRBV9 to TRBJ2-5; 7 bases align to TRBD2. The CDR3 loop spans 16 amino acids. The trim removed 2 bases at V and 5 bases at J, leaving 12 bases unmatched. CDR1 is SGDLS and CDR2 is YYNGEE in the germline V gene. CDR3 DNA sequence: TGTGCCAGCAGCGTCGCGGGGGTCCTGGAGGTGGAGACCCAGTACTTC. It yields the protein CASSVAGVLEVETQYF.

The chain carries TRBV4-1 and TRBJ1-3; tentatively, D is TRBD1 (6 bases). Trimming took off 4 bases at V and 1 base at J, with 17 bases between the two ends. This CDR3 region has 17 residues. CDR1 and CDR2 from the germline V gene are MGHRA and YSYEKL. The CDR3 loop is CASSPRTGGNSGNTIYF. The CDR3 DNA follows: TGCGCCAGCAGCCCCCGAACGGGGGGCAATTCTGGAAACACCATATATTTT.

The chain uses TRBV6-5 and TRBJ2-1, with D possibly TRBD2 on 5 matching bases. The germline V and J ends were trimmed by 2 bases and 1 base, with 6 bases remaining between them. In germline, CDR1 is MNHEY, CDR2 SVGAGI. There are 14 residues in the CDR3. In nucleotides, the CDR3 is TGTGCCAGCAGTTACAGGGAGTCCTACAATGAGCAGTTCTTC. It encodes CASSYRESYNEQFF.

The CDR3 nucleotides are TGTGCCAGCAGCTTCGGGACTAGCGGGGGGTACAATGAGCAGTTCTTC. Amino acid sequence: CASSFGTSGGYNEQFF. The chain employs TRBV5-4 and TRBJ2-1; 15 bases map to TRBD2. The CDR3 contains 16 residues. Trimming removed 2 bases from V and 4 bases from J; junction bases left unmatched: 1. CDR1 and CDR2 (germline): SGHNT, YYREEE (reference sequence).